This T cell receptor (beta chain) was sequenced in a study of T-cell memory formation after mild COVID-19. Whole-study context: TCR clusters largely stayed donor specific.

This CDR3 comprises 15 residues. The V gene's germline CDR1 is SEHNR and CDR2 FQNEAQ (reference sequence). The J segment lost 5 bases and the V segment lost 5 bases, leaving 7 bases of the junction unmatched. For this clonotype: The antigen remains undetermined.

Study findings and constraints: While clones contracting from day 15 to 85 were balanced between CD4 and CD8, later expanders leaned CD4+. Clones that contracted clustered mainly in CM and EM if CD4+ and in EMRA if CD8+.

TCRdb fed the 5' RACE reads into MiXCR, producing one record per CDR3 protein. Among approximately 100,000 distinct CDR3 sequences listed, 20% to 25% were seen once. Sequencing input: PBMCs or a T cell subset sorted from them (not recorded which). V usage is TRBV7-9 and J usage is TRBJ2-5, with 11 bases that match TRBD2. The receptor comes from a man aged 18 to 30 who had mild COVID-19 (a few samples of this study predate the infection). Cell type and time point are not known. This CDR3 is CASSTLAGGPETQYF. The CDR3 DNA reads TGTGCCAGCAGCACTCTAGCGGGGGGACCCGAGACCCAGTACTTC. Full variable domain (remainder filled in from reference TRBV7-9 and TRBJ2-5): DTGVSQNPRHKITKRGQNVTFRCDPISEHNRLYWYRQTLGQGPEFLTYFQNEAQLEKSRLLSDRFSAERPKGSFSTLEIQRTEQGDSAMYLCASSTLAGGPETQYFGPGTRLLVL.